These 6 T cell receptor beta chains share one sample of origin, sequenced in a study of cytomegalovirus exposure and HLA in healthy donors. Vbeta (60) and Jbeta (13) primers were used in the PCR. Only in-frame clones appear in the TCRdb table, and some are missing; sequencing was by immunoSEQ multiplex PCR. The sample includes about 160,000 clones, about 60% seen only once; the top ten take roughly 7%. Sequences were obtained from PBMCs. The receptors derive from an older woman in good health and CMV-seropositive.

Comment on this clone: At one of its ends the junction is not consistent with the germline gene, which may arise from a read error. This chain connects TRBV30 to TRBJ2-7; 9 bases fit TRBD1. This CDR3 region has 12 residues. From germline, CDR1 is GTSNPN and CDR2 SVGIG (reference sequence). CDR3 in DNA: TGTGCCTGGAGTTCACCCGGGACAGGGCCCCTTTTC. It specifies CAWSSPGTGPLF.

The J gene is TRBJ2-1, the V gene TRBV7-9; 11 bases fit TRBD2. This CDR3 comprises 17 residues. CDR1 is SEHNR, CDR2 FQNEAQ, per germline (reference sequence). V dropped 5 bases and J dropped 5; count of bases not matched to a gene: 11. The CDR3 bases are TGTGCCAGCAGCAACCGTGCCGGGACTAGCGGCCACAATGAGCAGTTCTTC. As protein: CASSNRAGTSGHNEQFF. Together with reference TRBV7-9 and TRBJ2-1, the CDR3 gives the full variable domain: DTGVSQNPRHKITKRGQNVTFRCDPISEHNRLYWYRQTLGQGPEFLTYFQNEAQLEKSRLLSDRFSAERPKGSFSTLEIQRTEQGDSAMYLCASSNRAGTSGHNEQFFGPGTRLTVL.

The rearrangement links TRBV10-3 to TRBJ2-7, with D perhaps TRBD2 (6 bases). The length of the CDR3 is 13 residues. Germline loops: CDR1 ENHRY, CDR2 SYGVKD. Trimming left V 8 bases short and J 4 bases short, with 15 bases between. CDR3 residues: CAIADSGPYEQYF. The DNA of the CDR3 is TGTGCCATCGCGGATAGCGGTCCTTACGAGCAGTACTTC.

The J gene is TRBJ2-1, the V gene TRBV15; D possibly corresponds to TRBD1 (6 bases). The CDR3 totals 15 residues. From germline, CDR1 is LNHNV and CDR2 YYDKDF (reference sequence). Trimming took off 1 base at V and 8 bases at J, with 15 bases between the two ends. In DNA form, the CDR3 reads TGTGCCACCAGCAGAGTTAGCAGGGGCGGTTATGAGCAGTTCTTC. Encoded protein: CATSRVSRGGYEQFF. The full variable domain, completed using reference TRBV15 and TRBJ2-1, is DAMVIQNPRYQVTQFGKPVTLSCSQTLNHNVMYWYQQKSSQAPKLLFHYYDKDFNNEADTPDNFQSRRPNTSFCFLDIRSPGLGDTAMYLCATSRVSRGGYEQFFGPGTRLTVL.

This clone was found once. This chain joins TRBV7-2 and TRBJ2-7; perhaps TRBD1 as D (6 bases). The V end lost 2 bases, the J end lost 3 bases, and 17 bases lay between the germline ends. Germline values: CDR1 SGHTA, CDR2 FQGNSA. The length of the CDR3 is 16 residues. CDR3 sequence (DNA): TGTGCCAGCAGCTTAAGGGGGTCTACAGGGAACTACGAGCAGTACTTC. Protein sequence: CASSLRGSTGNYEQYF.

This chain connects TRBV4-2 to TRBJ2-3; 9 bases align to TRBD2. J lost 5 bases, V lost 2 bases, and 2 bases had no gene match. This CDR3 is built from 14 residues. Germline CDR1 is LGHNA and CDR2 is YNFKEQ. This CDR3 reads CASSQSGRIDTQYF. The CDR3 coding sequence is TGTGCCAGCAGCCAAAGCGGGAGGATAGATACGCAGTATTTT.